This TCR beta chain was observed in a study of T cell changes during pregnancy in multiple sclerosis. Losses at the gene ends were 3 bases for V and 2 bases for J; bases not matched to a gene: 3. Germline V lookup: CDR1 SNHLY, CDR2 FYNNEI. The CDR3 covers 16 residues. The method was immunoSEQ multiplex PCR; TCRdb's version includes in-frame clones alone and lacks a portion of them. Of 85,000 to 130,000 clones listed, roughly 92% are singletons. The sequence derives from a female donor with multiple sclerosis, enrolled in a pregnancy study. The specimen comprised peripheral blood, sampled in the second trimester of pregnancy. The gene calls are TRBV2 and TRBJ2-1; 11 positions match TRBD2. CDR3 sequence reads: CASSERSGGAYNEQFF. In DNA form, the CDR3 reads TGTGCCAGCAGTGAGCGTAGCGGGGGGGCCTACAATGAGCAGTTCTTC.